These T cell receptor beta chains were read from a single sample in a study of HIV-infected children after antiretroviral therapy interruption. MiXCR, applied by TCRdb to the 3' RACE reads, yields one record per CDR3 protein. Of some 90,000 distinct CDR3 sequences listed, about 6.3% are singletons. The material was CD45RA+ CD4+ T cells from PBMCs, pooled from several time points, obtained from a donor given antiretroviral therapy, either interrupted or continuous. The receptors stem from a pool of human donors with HIV. Each CDR3 is given with its conserved first and last residue. The order of the fields is V gene, J gene, CDR3 protein.

TRBV5-1	TRBJ2-5	CASSGLQETQYF
TRBV20-1	TRBJ2-7	CSANPGTSGYEQYF
TRBV29-1	TRBJ2-7	CATTGRFLNEQYF
TRBV7-8	TRBJ2-1	CASRWGQDVGEQFF
TRBV20-1	TRBJ1-2	CSARDRREIGYTF
TRBV25-1	TRBJ2-5	CASSEYATGGETQYF
TRBV10-2	TRBJ2-7	CASSLGLAGASSYEQYF
TRBV20-1	TRBJ1-2	CSATFTGVSYWTF
TRBV7-9	TRBJ1-5	CASSGAVVGNQPQHF
TRBV21-1	TRBJ2-6	CASSKGEGLFDSSNRMPGANVLTF
TRBV3-1	TRBJ2-5	CASSLTGLAGGAETQYF
TRBV6-5	TRBJ2-7	CASRSGYEQYF
TRBV12-3/TRBV12-4	TRBJ1-5	CASSLNTYQPQHF
TRBV20-1	TRBJ2-1	CSARDSRDSSYNEQFF
TRBV3-1	TRBJ1-1	CASSRWRTERGTEAFF
TRBV4-1	TRBJ2-2	CASSQDGGPATGELFF
TRBV23-1	TRBJ2-4	CSSSQTGGNTLYF
TRBV5-4	TRBJ2-2	CASSLDLTGLNTGELFF
TRBV12-5	TRBJ1-1	CASGLDRSNTEAFF
TRBV19	TRBJ2-7	CASSIAGGDEQYF
TRBV5-1	TRBJ2-1	CASSFMQGGSSYNEQFF
TRBV29-1	TRBJ1-1	CSVRIIQNTEAFF
TRBV5-1	TRBJ2-1	CASSSMRAYNEQFF
TRBV5-1	TRBJ2-5	CASSRSDSQSF
TRBV20-1	TRBJ1-5	CSASARVSNQPQHF
TRBV20-1	TRBJ2-7	CSARKTAGYEQYF
TRBV23-1	TRBJ2-1	CASSQPTREGEGQFF
TRBV27	TRBJ1-4	CASSRRGSEEKLFF
TRBV15	TRBJ2-1	CATSVRDWDNEQFF
TRBV4-1	TRBJ1-3	CASSQQPSGNTIYF
TRBV12-5	TRBJ2-6	CASGTGGAGANVLTF
TRBV2	TRBJ2-4	CASSERLGQGTRGDIQYF